This TCR beta chain was captured in a study of shared clonotypes between healthy human individuals. Study results and caveats: Of the naive CD4 clonotypes, approximately 5% were shared across a handful of donors.

There are 16 residues in the CDR3. V lost 7 bases to trimming and J lost 3 bases; unmatched junction nucleotides: 9. Germline CDR1 reads SGHTA; CDR2 reads FQGTGA. There are a few counts of this clone. The antigen is undetermined. Assay used: immunoSEQ multiplex PCR; TCRdb lists only in-frame clones, some missing. The data hold 550,000 to 800,000 clones, with approximately 74% observed a single time. The rearrangement uses TRBV7-3 and TRBJ2-2; 9 bases line up with TRBD1. This TCR derives from a woman under 40 in good health. Source material: memory CD4+ T cells sorted from blood. Regarding subset: CD45RA-negative fraction. CDR3 protein: CASISTGTGHTGELFF. In nucleotides, the CDR3 is TGTGCCAGCATCTCGACCGGGACAGGGCACACCGGGGAGCTGTTTTTT.